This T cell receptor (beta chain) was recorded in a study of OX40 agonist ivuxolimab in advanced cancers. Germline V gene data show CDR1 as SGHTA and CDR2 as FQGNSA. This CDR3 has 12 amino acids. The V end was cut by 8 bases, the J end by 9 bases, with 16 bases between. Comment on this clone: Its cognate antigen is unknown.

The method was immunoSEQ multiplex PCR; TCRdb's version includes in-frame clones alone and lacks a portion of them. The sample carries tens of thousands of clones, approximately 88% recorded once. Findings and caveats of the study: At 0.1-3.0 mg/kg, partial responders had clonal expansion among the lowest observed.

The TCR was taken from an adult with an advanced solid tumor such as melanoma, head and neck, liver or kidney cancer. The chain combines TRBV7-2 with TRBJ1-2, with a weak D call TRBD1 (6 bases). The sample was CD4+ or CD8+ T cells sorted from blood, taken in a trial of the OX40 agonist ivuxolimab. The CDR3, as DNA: TGTGCCAGCGTAGGACAGACCAGGAGCTACACCTTC. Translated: CASVGQTRSYTF.